This T cell receptor (beta chain) stems from a study of regulatory T cells in long-lasting Graves disease. The CDR3 sequence is 15 residues long. V was shortened by 6 bases and J by 5 bases, with 19 bases between the two germline ends. Germline V lookup: CDR1 MDHEN, CDR2 SYDVKM. This clonotype has a count of ten or more. The TCR beta library used iRepertoire HTBI primers with Arm-PCR amplification of CDR3. As originally analysed: Identified across the samples were over 50 TRBV segments and roughly 13 TRBJ segments. TCRdb analysed the multiplex PCR reads with MiXCR anew, one entry per CDR3 protein. It is TCRdb's table, rather than the study itself, that gives the V and J calls and clone size. The sample contains over 350,000 distinct CDR3 sequences, 14% of which appear only once. Time point defined: newly diagnosed GD, antithyroid drugs for less than 3 months. TCR sequences were obtained from RNA taken from PBMCs.

Another study also made use of these data, one on T cells in Graves' hyperthyroidism and ophthalmopathy. This second study notes: Patients counted as stable if ophthalmopathy did not develop within 18 months. RT-PCR in the first round (using the HTBI primer set) targeted the TCR CDR3.

The chain joins TRBV28 to TRBJ2-5, with a weak D call TRBD1 (6 bases). This TCR came from a woman aged 45-59 years with Graves disease. The sequencing here drew on peripheral blood mononuclear cells (PBMCs), taken at new diagnosis, from a patient treated with antithyroid drugs. CDR3 DNA sequence: TGTGCCAGCAGAAGGCCACAGGGTAATTCTGAGACCCAGTACTTC. This gives the protein CASRRPQGNSETQYF.